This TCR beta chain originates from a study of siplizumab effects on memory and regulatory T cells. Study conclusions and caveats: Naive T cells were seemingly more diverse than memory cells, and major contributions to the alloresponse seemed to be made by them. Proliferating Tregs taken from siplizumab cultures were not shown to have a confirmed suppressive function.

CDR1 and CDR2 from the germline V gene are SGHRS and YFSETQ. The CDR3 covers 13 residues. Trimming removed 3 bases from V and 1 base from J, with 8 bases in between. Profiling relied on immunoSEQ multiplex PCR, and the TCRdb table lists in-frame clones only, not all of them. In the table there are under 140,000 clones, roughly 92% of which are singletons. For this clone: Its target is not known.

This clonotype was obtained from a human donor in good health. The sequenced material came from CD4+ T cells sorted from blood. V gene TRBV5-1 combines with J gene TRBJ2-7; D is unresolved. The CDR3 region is CASSWRLSYEQYF. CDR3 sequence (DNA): TGCGCCAGCAGCTGGAGACTTTCCTACGAGCAGTACTTC.